This TCR beta chain stems from a study of blood T cell repertoires in COVID-19. The wider study: PBMCs, B-cell-depleted T cells, or T cells provided the cDNA or gDNA that made up the material.

Only in-frame clones appear in the TCRdb table, and some are missing; sequencing was by immunoSEQ multiplex PCR. The table records 180,000 or so clones, about 85% of them present only once. The CDR3 runs 15 residues. Germline assignment: CDR1 SGHNT and CDR2 YYREEE (reference sequence). Trimming removed 0 bases from V and 9 bases from J, with 16 bases in between. This chain connects TRBV5-4 to TRBJ2-1; possible D gene TRBD2, 7 bases. The specimen was peripheral blood. The receptor comes from a man in his fifties or sixties who had recovered from COVID-19. CDR3 DNA: TGTGCCAGCAGCTTGGGGCCGGGGGGCCCCAGTGAGCAGTTCTTC. It is translated as CASSLGPGGPSEQFF.